This entry describes one TCR beta chain. The data stem from a study of blood T cell repertoires in COVID-19. Study summary: PBMCs, B-cell-depleted T cells, or T cells were the source of the cDNA or gDNA that made up the material.

CDR3 length: 16 amino acids. Trimming left V 1 base short and J 2 bases short, with 15 bases between. Those enrolled in Seattle joined during active infection and were followed longitudinally afterward. Data came from immunoSEQ multiplex PCR; TCRdb stores just in-frame clones and leaves some out. The data show 330,000 or so clones, about 92% seen once. This clonotype was obtained from an older woman with COVID-19, enrolled during active disease. The V call is TRBV5-3, the J call TRBJ1-1; D not resolved. TRBV5-3 is recorded as an ORF, its role being uncertain. Sequenced: peripheral blood. The CDR3 sequence: CARSLTEPSANTEAFF. In DNA, the CDR3 is TGTGCCAGAAGCTTGACAGAGCCCTCGGCAAACACTGAAGCTTTCTTT.